These 29 T cell receptor beta chains share one sample of origin, sequenced in a study of cytomegalovirus exposure and HLA in healthy donors. Primers: 60 Vbeta forward and 13 Jbeta reverse. Sequenced by immunoSEQ multiplex PCR; TCRdb stores in-frame clones only, minus some. The sample contains 240,000 or so clones, about 80% of which appear only once. Material for sequencing was PBMCs. The receptors derive from a woman aged 60-75 years in good health and CMV-seropositive.

The CDR3 sequence is CASSYVQPGGYTF. The CDR3 nucleotides read TGTGCCAGCAGCTACGTCCAACCCGGTGGCTACACCTTC. V usage is TRBV6-1 and J usage is TRBJ1-2, with no clear D. Trimming left V 6 bases short and J 7 bases short, with 15 bases between. The CDR3 spans 13 residues. Germline loops: CDR1 MNHNS, CDR2 SASEGT.

V usage is TRBV10-3 and J usage is TRBJ2-3; 8 bases align to TRBD1. CDR1 is ENHRY, CDR2 SYGVKD, per germline. The CDR3 loop spans 15 amino acids. J gave up 1 base and V 2 bases, and 2 bases lay outside the gene matches. The CDR3 is CAISEGQGGTDTQYF. Here the CDR3 DNA reads TGTGCCATCAGTGAGGGACAGGGAGGCACAGATACGCAGTATTTT.

This chain links TRBV5-1 with TRBJ2-5; tentative D call: TRBD2 (5 bases). The DNA end lines up better with TRBJ2-7; the J call may be wrong. Germline CDR1 is SGHRS and CDR2 is YFSETQ. This CDR3 is 14 amino acids long. CDR3 sequence reads: CASSLEASIGEQYF. The CDR3 coding sequence is TGCGCCAGCAGCTTGGAGGCTAGCATTGGCGAGCAGTACTTC.

The chain links TRBV28 to TRBJ2-5, with 14 bases fitting TRBD2. The ends lost 2 bases at V and 5 bases at J; junction bases unmatched: 10. The CDR3 runs to 18 residues. Per germline, CDR1 MDHEN and CDR2 SYDVKM. For the CDR3, the DNA is TGTGCCAGCAGTTTAAGACTAGCGGGAGGGCCGGGGTCGGAGACCCAGTACTTC. This sequence encodes CASSLRLAGGPGSETQYF. The entire variable domain, with the rest obtained from reference TRBV28 and TRBJ2-5, is as follows: DVKVTQSSRYLVKRTGEKVFLECVQDMDHENMFWYRQDPGLGLRLIYFSYDVKMKEKGDIPEGYSVSREKKERFSLILESASTNQTSMYLCASSLRLAGGPGSETQYFGPGTRLLVL.

The chain employs TRBV5-6 and TRBJ1-2, with TRBD1 identical over 7 bases. The length of the CDR3 is 14 residues. CDR1 is SGHDT and CDR2 is YYEEEE in the germline V gene. V was pared by 6 bases and J by 6 bases, with 11 bases of the junction left unmatched. CDR3: CASKYTGAGDGYTF. The DNA of the CDR3 is TGTGCCAGCAAGTACACAGGGGCGGGCGATGGCTACACCTTC. Drawing the rest from reference TRBV5-6 and TRBJ1-2, the complete variable domain is DAGVTQSPTHLIKTRGQQVTLRCSPKSGHDTVSWYQQALGQGPQFIFQYYEEEERQRGNFPDRFSGHQFPNYSSELNVNALLLGDSALYLCASKYTGAGDGYTFGSGTRLTVV.

The V gene is TRBV10-3, the J gene TRBJ2-3, with 8 bases that match TRBD2. The trim removed 3 bases at V and 2 bases at J, leaving 10 bases unmatched. This CDR3 is 17 amino acids long. Germline values: CDR1 ENHRY, CDR2 SYGVKD. DNA for the CDR3: TGTGCCATCAGTGAAGACCCCGGCGGGAGGATCACAGATACGCAGTATTTT. It yields the protein CAISEDPGGRITDTQYF.

This chain joins TRBV2 and TRBJ1-1; D possibly corresponds to TRBD1 (5 bases). V was clipped by 6 bases and J by 1 base, with 9 bases between them. The germline gives CDR1 SNHLY, CDR2 FYNNEI. CDR3 length: 13 amino acids. CDR3 nucleotides: TGTGCCAGCAGGGGGCTGGGGAACACTGAAGCTTTCTTT. Its protein product is CASRGLGNTEAFF.

This clone was counted once. The rearrangement links TRBV5-6 to TRBJ1-6; weak D call: TRBD1 (5 bases). The CDR3 consists of 16 residues. The V and J ends lost 1 base and 9 bases respectively, with 17 bases between them. Germline values: CDR1 SGHDT, CDR2 YYEEEE. In nucleotides, the CDR3 is TGTGCCAGCAGCTTGCTCGGGGGGAATCTTGTTTCACCCCTCCACTTT. It translates to CASSLLGGNLVSPLHF. Based on the CDR3 plus reference TRBV5-6 and TRBJ1-6, the full variable domain is DAGVTQSPTHLIKTRGQQVTLRCSPKSGHDTVSWYQQALGQGPQFIFQYYEEEERQRGNFPDRFSGHQFPNYSSELNVNALLLGDSALYLCASSLLGGNLVSPLHFGNGTRLTVT.

A remark on this clone: Distinct nucleotide sequences in the sample also encode this CDR3. V and J are TRBV5-1 and TRBJ2-7, with TRBD2 as a possible D gene (5 bases). CDR3 size: 14 residues. Trimming took 0 bases from V and 0 from J, leaving 7 bases between them. Germline loops: CDR1 SGHRS, CDR2 YFSETQ. The CDR3 here is CASSLGGSSYEQYF. In nucleotides, the CDR3 is TGCGCCAGCAGCTTGGGTGGGAGCTCCTACGAGCAGTACTTC. Full variable domain (rest looked up from reference TRBV5-1 and TRBJ2-7): KAGVTQTPRYLIKTRGQQVTLSCSPISGHRSVSWYQQTPGQGLQFLFEYFSETQRNKGNFPGRFSGRQFSNSRSEMNVSTLELGDSALYLCASSLGGSSYEQYFGPGTRLTVT.

This clone was seen only once. This chain links TRBV5-4 with TRBJ2-2; possibly TRBD2 for D (6 bases). This CDR3 comprises 14 residues. The germline V and J ends were trimmed by 2 bases and 2 bases, with 7 bases remaining between them. Germline CDR1 reads SGHNT; CDR2 reads YYREEE (reference sequence). The CDR3 spells CASSFSGNTGELFF. The CDR3 DNA reads TGTGCCAGCAGCTTTAGCGGAAACACCGGGGAGCTGTTTTTT.

The V call is TRBV4-1, the J call TRBJ2-1; 9 nucleotides line up with TRBD2. The length of the CDR3 is 19 residues. Trimming took 4 bases from V and 0 from J; bases not matched to a gene: 13. Germline-derived CDR1 and CDR2 are MGHRA and YSYEKL. CDR3 amino acids: CASSRGTATSGLSYNEQFF. The CDR3 DNA follows: TGCGCCAGCAGCCGGGGGACGGCGACTAGCGGACTCTCCTACAATGAGCAGTTCTTC.

The V call is TRBV29-1, the J call TRBJ2-7; weak D call: TRBD1 (6 bases). CDR3 length equals 12 residues. V dropped 2 bases and J dropped 6 bases, with 11 bases sitting between them. Germline loops: CDR1 SQVTM, CDR2 ANQGSEA. The CDR3 bases are TGCAGCGTTGAATCAGGGGTAGGCGAGCAGTACTTC. Protein: CSVESGVGEQYF.

This clone was counted only a few times. The chain carries TRBV5-4 and TRBJ2-5; TRBD2 might be the D (5 bases). V lost 4 bases to trimming and J lost 5 bases, with 12 bases between them. The length of the CDR3 is 13 residues. Germline values: CDR1 SGHNT, CDR2 YYREEE (reference sequence). This CDR3 is CASSGLTRETQYF. CDR3 bases: TGTGCCAGCAGCGGACTGACGAGGGAGACCCAGTACTTC.

V usage is TRBV7-3 and J usage is TRBJ2-1; TRBD2 might be the D (5 bases). There are 14 residues in the CDR3. Trimming removed 5 bases at V and 7 bases at J, with 15 bases between. Germline CDR1 SGHTA, CDR2 FQGTGA. The CDR3 loop reads CASSAPRRTNEQFF. The CDR3 DNA reads as TGTGCCAGCAGCGCCCCGAGGAGGACTAATGAGCAGTTCTTC.

The V gene is TRBV2, the J gene TRBJ2-3; 15 bases agree with TRBD2. The CDR3 is 17 amino acids. Germline CDR1 and CDR2: SNHLY and FYNNEI. J lost 1 base, V lost 5 bases, and 4 bases had no gene match. CDR3 bases: TGTGCCAGCAGTCGGACTAGCGGGAGGGCCCGCACAGATACGCAGTATTTT. Protein product: CASSRTSGRARTDTQYF. Looking up the rest from reference TRBV2 and TRBJ2-3 gives the full variable domain: EPEVTQTPSHQVTQMGQEVILRCVPISNHLYFYWYRQILGQKVEFLVSFYNNEISEKSEIFDDQFSVERPDGSNFTLKIRSTKLEDSAMYFCASSRTSGRARTDTQYFGPGTRLTVL.

The genes are TRBV10-2 and TRBJ2-5; 8 bases match TRBD2. Judging by the DNA end, TRBJ2-7 fits better; the J call may be wrong. The CDR3 runs to 15 residues. Germline-derived CDR1 and CDR2 are WSHSY and SAAADI. CDR3 sequence (DNA): TGCGCCAGCAGTGACCGAAGCGGGAGCGCTTACGAGCAGTACTTC. It encodes CASSDRSGSAYEQYF.

As to this clone: This sample also contains other DNA sequences that code for the same CDR3. The chain uses TRBV29-1 and TRBJ2-2, with 7 bases identical to TRBD1. This CDR3 is built from 16 residues. Germline lookup yields CDR1 SQVTM and CDR2 ANQGSEA. The ends lost 0 bases at V and 5 bases at J; junction bases unmatched: 9. The CDR3 spells CSVEDLGRGSTGELFF. In DNA form, the CDR3 reads TGCAGCGTTGAAGATCTGGGCAGGGGGTCGACCGGGGAGCTGTTTTTT.

The chain is built from TRBV5-1 and TRBJ1-3; no firm D call. With 3 bases removed from V and 0 bases from J, the gap between germline ends came to 7 bases. The CDR3 contains 14 residues. From germline, CDR1 is SGHRS and CDR2 YFSETQ. The CDR3 loop reads CASSSGSSGNTIYF. DNA for the CDR3: TGCGCCAGCAGCTCCGGGTCCTCTGGAAACACCATATATTTT.

The gene calls are TRBV5-1 and TRBJ2-2, with TRBD2 matching over 11 bases. The CDR3 has 16 residues. CDR1 is SGHRS, CDR2 YFSETQ, per germline. The V segment lost 0 bases and the J segment 5 bases; nucleotides outside the gene matches: 3. CDR3 region: CASSLGLAGGTGELFF. CDR3 bases: TGCGCCAGCAGCTTGGGGCTAGCGGGAGGTACCGGGGAGCTGTTTTTT. Together with reference TRBV5-1 and TRBJ2-2, the CDR3 gives the full variable domain: KAGVTQTPRYLIKTRGQQVTLSCSPISGHRSVSWYQQTPGQGLQFLFEYFSETQRNKGNFPGRFSGRQFSNSRSEMNVSTLELGDSALYLCASSLGLAGGTGELFFGEGSRLTVL.

This chain connects TRBV5-1 to TRBJ2-2, with D perhaps matching TRBD2 (6 bases). The CDR3 runs 15 residues. Germline V gives CDR1 SGHRS, CDR2 YFSETQ. The V and J ends lost 0 bases and 4 bases respectively, with 10 bases between them. The CDR3 DNA is TGCGCCAGCAGCTTGGGCGGGACTCCCACCGGGGAGCTGTTTTTT. It is translated as CASSLGGTPTGELFF.

This chain links TRBV7-9 with TRBJ2-7; D might be TRBD2 (5 bases). The CDR3 runs 13 residues. The germline gives CDR1 SEHNR, CDR2 FQNEAQ (reference sequence). V shed 5 bases and J shed 7 bases, with 15 bases lying between them. The chain's CDR3 is CASSVPSRLEQYF. As DNA, the CDR3 is TGTGCCAGCAGCGTCCCCTCGCGACTAGAGCAGTACTTC.

The V call is TRBV10-3, the J call TRBJ1-1, with D maybe TRBD1 (5 bases). V lost 2 bases, J lost 10 bases, and 17 bases lay in between. The length of the CDR3 is 14 residues. Germline values: CDR1 ENHRY, CDR2 SYGVKD. The chain's CDR3 is CAISEGALGNRAFF. The CDR3 coding sequence is TGTGCCATCAGTGAGGGGGCCTTGGGTAACAGAGCTTTCTTT.

The V and J genes are TRBV27 and TRBJ1-4, with D unresolved. This CDR3 region has 13 residues. With 6 bases removed from V and 8 bases from J, the gap between germline ends came to 13 bases. Germline assignment: CDR1 MNHEY and CDR2 SMNVEV (reference sequence). CDR3 region: CASRERGEEKLFF. The CDR3 DNA reads as TGTGCCAGCAGGGAGCGAGGAGAAGAAAAACTGTTTTTT.

The chain is built from TRBV5-1 and TRBJ2-2; no reliable D call. In germline, CDR1 is SGHRS, CDR2 YFSETQ. V lost 0 bases, J lost 3 bases, and 12 bases lay in between. This CDR3 spans 16 amino acids. The CDR3 loop is CASSLVPTEYTGELFF. The CDR3 DNA follows: TGCGCCAGCAGCTTGGTACCTACCGAGTACACCGGGGAGCTGTTTTTT. The full variable domain, in which reference TRBV5-1 and TRBJ2-2 provide the parts outside the CDR3, is KAGVTQTPRYLIKTRGQQVTLSCSPISGHRSVSWYQQTPGQGLQFLFEYFSETQRNKGNFPGRFSGRQFSNSRSEMNVSTLELGDSALYLCASSLVPTEYTGELFFGEGSRLTVL.

The genes are TRBV7-8 and TRBJ1-4; D remains unclear. The length of the CDR3 is 14 residues. V lost 0 bases and J lost 4, with 6 bases in between. Germline CDR1 is SGHVS and CDR2 is FQNEAQ. CDR3 DNA sequence: TGTGCCAGCAGCTTAGCGGAGGGTAATGAAAAACTGTTTTTT. Residues: CASSLAEGNEKLFF.

The chain links TRBV7-9 to TRBJ2-4, with 9 bases fitting TRBD2. Losses at the gene ends were 5 bases for V and 7 bases for J; bases not matched to a gene: 9. CDR1 SEHNR and CDR2 FQNEAQ come from the germline V gene (reference sequence). This CDR3 is 15 amino acids long. The CDR3 region is CASSRNLAGWNIQYF. The CDR3 region has the DNA TGTGCCAGCAGCCGTAACCTAGCGGGATGGAACATTCAGTACTTC.

The gene calls are TRBV10-3 and TRBJ1-1; TRBD1 aligns across 9 bases. The ends lost 7 bases at V and 5 bases at J; junction bases unmatched: 11. Germline V gene lookup returns CDR1 ENHRY and CDR2 SYGVKD. This CDR3 is built from 15 residues. Here the CDR3 reads CAITPGTGIGTEAFF. CDR3 bases: TGTGCCATCACCCCCGGGACAGGGATCGGTACTGAAGCTTTCTTT.

The V call is TRBV6-5, the J call TRBJ2-7; 7 positions agree with TRBD1. Germline trimming cut 2 bases from V and 4 bases from J; bases unmatched to any gene: 2. CDR1 is MNHEY, CDR2 SVGAGI, per germline. This CDR3 region has 13 residues. This chain's CDR3 is CASSYATGYEQYF. The CDR3 region has the DNA TGTGCCAGCAGTTACGCGACAGGGTACGAGCAGTACTTC.

This chain connects TRBV18 to TRBJ2-7; 12 positions agree with TRBD2. In germline, CDR1 is KGHSH, CDR2 LQKENI. This CDR3 is 17 amino acids long. V lost 4 bases, J lost 0 bases, and 7 bases stayed unmatched. CDR3 sequence (DNA): TGTGCCAGCTCACTCTCGACTAGCGGGAGTCCCTCCTACGAGCAGTACTTC. Translation: CASSLSTSGSPSYEQYF.